Shown below are 8 T cell receptor beta chains from a single sample sequenced in a study of OX40 agonist ivuxolimab in advanced cancers. Profiled with immunoSEQ multiplex PCR; TCRdb holds only in-frame clones, not every one. The data hold 70,000 to 75,000 clones, with roughly 82% observed a single time. The specimen was CD4+ or CD8+ T cells sorted from blood, collected in a trial of the OX40 agonist ivuxolimab. These receptors originate from an adult with an advanced solid tumor such as melanoma, head and neck, liver or kidney cancer.

This clone has only a few counts. This chain joins TRBV2 and TRBJ2-7, with D unresolved. V was trimmed by 4 bases and J by 4 bases, leaving 5 bases between them. CDR1 is SNHLY and CDR2 is FYNNEI in the germline V gene. CDR3 length: 11 residues. CDR3 region: CASSGWYEQYF. The CDR3 bases are TGTGCCAGCAGTGGGTGGTACGAGCAGTACTTC.

This clone was seen a few times. This chain connects TRBV4-3 to TRBJ2-7; unclear D gene. The germline gives CDR1 LGHNA, CDR2 YSLEER. V lost 1 base to trimming and J lost 3 bases, with 7 bases between them. The CDR3 is 13 amino acids. As DNA, the CDR3 is TGCGCCAGCAGCCAAGCCCCCGACTACGAGCAGTACTTC. Amino acids: CASSQAPDYEQYF.

J is TRBJ2-2 and V is TRBV7-7; D is undetermined. The germline CDR1 and CDR2 sequences are SSHAT and FNYEAQ (reference sequence). V was pared by 8 bases and J by 4 bases, with 11 bases between. This CDR3 comprises 13 residues. Written as DNA, the CDR3 is TGTGCCAGCGCCGTACAATTCACCGGGGAGCTGTTTTTT. This encodes CASAVQFTGELFF.

The rearrangement uses TRBV9 and TRBJ2-7; 8 bases line up with TRBD1. J gave up 8 bases and V 2 bases, and 3 bases lay outside the gene matches. Germline CDR1 reads SGDLS; CDR2 reads YYNGEE. This CDR3 is built from 12 residues. Here the CDR3 reads CASSVGQGQQYF. The CDR3 bases are TGTGCCAGCAGCGTTGGACAGGGACAGCAGTACTTC.

The chain links TRBV6-5 to TRBJ1-1; D not certain. Trimming took off 7 bases at V and 1 base at J, with 10 bases between the two ends. The CDR3 has 13 amino acids. Germline V CDR1 and CDR2: MNHEY, SVGAGI. CDR3 nucleotides: TGTGCCAGCACCGAAGACGGGAACACTGAAGCTTTCTTT. Protein: CASTEDGNTEAFF.

This chain links TRBV19 with TRBJ1-1, with D possibly matching TRBD1 (6 bases). The CDR3 loop spans 15 amino acids. V was shortened by 7 bases and J by 4 bases, with 19 bases between the two germline ends. The germline V gene encodes CDR1 LNHDA and CDR2 SQIVND (reference sequence). CDR3 residues: CASIGLDRLGTEAFF. DNA of the CDR3: TGTGCCAGTATCGGACTCGACAGGTTGGGCACTGAAGCTTTCTTT. Full variable domain (outside the CDR3, taken from reference TRBV19 and TRBJ1-1): DGGITQSPKYLFRKEGQNVTLSCEQNLNHDAMYWYRQDPGQGLRLIYYSQIVNDFQKGDIAEGYSVSREKKESFPLTVTSAQKNPTAFYLCASIGLDRLGTEAFFGQGTRLTVV.

The count of this clone is one. J is TRBJ1-4 and V is TRBV9; TRBD1 matches 9 bases. V lost 4 bases and J lost 3; bases outside the gene matches: 10. This CDR3 is 17 amino acids long. Germline CDR1 and CDR2: SGDLS and YYNGEE. Here the CDR3 reads CASSLTTGGSANEKLFF. CDR3 nucleotides: TGTGCCAGCAGCCTAACGACAGGGGGGTCCGCTAATGAAAAACTGTTTTTT.

The chain combines TRBV5-1 with TRBJ2-1; 7 nucleotides line up with TRBD1. This CDR3 has 15 amino acids. Trimming cost V 2 bases and J 4 bases; bases outside gene matches: 6. Germline V gene sequence: CDR1 SGHRS, CDR2 YFSETQ. CDR3 bases: TGCGCCAGCAGCTTTGAGGGGGCGGGTTACAATGAGCAGTTCTTC. Its translation is CASSFEGAGYNEQFF. The variable domain in full, completed from reference TRBV5-1 and TRBJ2-1, reads KAGVTQTPRYLIKTRGQQVTLSCSPISGHRSVSWYQQTPGQGLQFLFEYFSETQRNKGNFPGRFSGRQFSNSRSEMNVSTLELGDSALYLCASSFEGAGYNEQFFGPGTRLTVL.